The 28 T cell receptor beta chains below all came from one sample that was sequenced in a study of blood T cell repertoires in COVID-19. Assay used: immunoSEQ multiplex PCR; TCRdb lists only in-frame clones, some missing. The table shows about 20,000 clones, with around 92% occurring only once. Sequencing input: peripheral blood. These TCRs come from a man aged 65 to 79 with active COVID-19.

The chain combines TRBV13 with TRBJ2-5; 10 bases match TRBD1. V lost 4 bases and J lost 3; bases outside the gene matches: 5. The germline gives CDR1 PRHDT, CDR2 FYEKMQ (reference sequence). The CDR3 contains 15 residues. The CDR3 region is CASSSRDRGEETQYF. The CDR3 DNA is TGTGCCAGCAGCTCCCGGGACAGGGGAGAAGAGACCCAGTACTTC.

The CDR3: CASSLQGAKTQYF. As DNA, the CDR3 is TGTGCCAGCAGTCTACAGGGGGCTAAGACCCAGTACTTC. The chain couples TRBV28 to TRBJ2-5; 9 bases fit TRBD1. Germline V gene sequence: CDR1 MDHEN, CDR2 SYDVKM. V lost 5 bases, J lost 6 bases, and 4 bases stayed unmatched. The CDR3 runs 13 residues.

This clone was detected only a few times. V gene TRBV28 combines with J gene TRBJ1-5; D gene unclear. Germline CDR1 and CDR2: MDHEN and SYDVKM. V was trimmed by 2 bases and J by 2 bases, leaving 4 bases between them. The CDR3 loop spans 13 amino acids. The CDR3 coding sequence is TGTGCCAGCAGTTTAGCAGGCAATCAGCCCCAGCATTTT. This encodes CASSLAGNQPQHF.

The chain carries TRBV19 and TRBJ2-3, with 9 bases fitting TRBD1. CDR1 and CDR2 from the germline V gene are LNHDA and SQIVND (reference sequence). The V gene end was trimmed by 7 bases and the J gene end by 1 base; junction bases not matched to a gene: 9. This CDR3 has 16 amino acids. CDR3 residues: CASNSLRDRGTDTQYF. The CDR3 DNA sequence: TGTGCCAGTAACTCACTCCGGGACAGGGGCACAGATACGCAGTATTTT.

J is TRBJ2-3 and V is TRBV5-1, with D possibly matching TRBD2 (6 bases). This CDR3 comprises 16 residues. V was cut by 1 base and J by 0 bases, with 12 bases left in between. Germline V lookup: CDR1 SGHRS, CDR2 YFSETQ. The CDR3 is CASSLMGDSSTDTQYF. The CDR3 DNA is TGCGCCAGCAGCTTGATGGGGGACTCCAGCACAGATACGCAGTATTTT.

Here the CDR3 reads CASSLAKQREQFF. For the CDR3, the DNA is TGTGCCAGCAGCTTAGCGAAGCAGCGGGAGCAGTTCTTC. The V and J genes are TRBV7-2 and TRBJ2-1, with TRBD2 as a possible D gene (5 bases). The germline CDR1 and CDR2 sequences are SGHTA and FQGNSA. Trimming removed 0 bases from V and 10 bases from J, with 10 bases in between. The CDR3 covers 13 residues.

The chain carries TRBV19 and TRBJ2-5, with a weak D call TRBD2 (6 bases). The CDR3 is 17 residues long. Germline V gene sequence: CDR1 LNHDA, CDR2 SQIVND (reference sequence). V lost 0 bases and J lost 2, with 16 bases in between. The CDR3 sequence: CASSIDLDQGLQETQYF. The CDR3 DNA sequence: TGTGCCAGTAGTATAGATTTGGACCAGGGACTTCAAGAGACCCAGTACTTC.

This chain connects TRBV7-9 to TRBJ2-5, with TRBD1 matching 7 bases. The CDR3 runs 12 residues. V lost 1 base, J lost 14 bases, and 7 bases stayed unmatched. Germline lookup yields CDR1 SEHNR and CDR2 FQNEAQ (reference sequence). The CDR3 sequence: CASSLEDRLSYF. The CDR3 nucleotides read TGTGCCAGCAGCTTAGAGGACAGGCTATCATACTTC. Variable domain in full (rest from reference TRBV7-9 and TRBJ2-5): DTGVSQNPRHKITKRGQNVTFRCDPISEHNRLYWYRQTLGQGPEFLTYFQNEAQLEKSRLLSDRFSAERPKGSFSTLEIQRTEQGDSAMYLCASSLEDRLSYFGPGTRLLVL.

The rearrangement joins TRBV7-3 to TRBJ2-3; 8 bases match TRBD2. Germline V gives CDR1 SGHTA, CDR2 FQGTGA. CDR3 length equals 13 residues. After removal of 5 bases from V and 4 bases from J, the junction contained 2 bases not matched to a gene. The CDR3 DNA reads TGTGCCAGCAGCCCGGGGGGGCCAGATACGCAGTATTTT. Translated, it gives CASSPGGPDTQYF.

The chain carries TRBV5-4 and TRBJ2-5, with 10 bases aligning to TRBD2. The CDR3 length is 16 residues. The germline V gene has CDR1 SGHNT and CDR2 YYREEE (reference sequence). J was trimmed by 1 base and V by 1 base; bases with no gene match: 4. Written as DNA, the CDR3 is TGTGCCAGCAGCTTGTCCCTAGCGGGGGCCCAAGAGACCCAGTACTTC. Encoded protein: CASSLSLAGAQETQYF.

A few counts support this clone. The chain recombines TRBV5-1 with TRBJ1-4; D unresolved. This CDR3 has 15 amino acids. In germline, CDR1 is SGHRS, CDR2 YFSETQ. Trimming cost V 0 bases and J 0 bases, with 6 bases left between them. The CDR3 DNA is TGCGCCAGCAGCTTGGCGGGGTCAACTAATGAAAAACTGTTTTTT. Translating it yields CASSLAGSTNEKLFF.

This chain joins TRBV28 and TRBJ2-7; TRBD1 matches at 9 bases. CDR3 size: 15 residues. Germline V gene sequence: CDR1 MDHEN, CDR2 SYDVKM. V was clipped by 5 bases and J by 6 bases; unmatched bases: 11. CDR3 coding DNA: TGTGCCAGCAGTAGCTCAGGGACAGGGTCAGTCGAGCAGTACTTC. Translation gives CASSSSGTGSVEQYF.

This chain links TRBV5-1 with TRBJ2-2; 8 bases are a match to TRBD2. With V trimmed by 2 bases and J by 7 bases, 10 bases remained unmatched. The length of the CDR3 is 16 residues. Germline-derived CDR1 and CDR2 are SGHRS and YFSETQ. The DNA of the CDR3 is TGCGCCAGCAGCTTAACAGCGGGAGATTCGGGCGGGGAGCTGTTTTTT. As protein: CASSLTAGDSGGELFF.

The CDR3 DNA follows: TGTGCCAGCAGCTTAGTAACCGGGACAGGGCCTCTAAGCCCCTACGAGCAGTACTTC. It specifies CASSLVTGTGPLSPYEQYF. The rearrangement links TRBV7-8 to TRBJ2-7, with TRBD1 matching 9 bases. Per the germline V gene, CDR1 is SGHVS and CDR2 is FQNEAQ. CDR3 length equals 19 residues. Trimming removed 1 base from V and 2 bases from J; junction bases left unmatched: 15.

CDR3 nucleotide sequence: TGCAGCGTTGATGTGACTAGCGGGAGCCCCTACAATGAGCAGTTCTTC. It specifies CSVDVTSGSPYNEQFF. This rearrangement joins TRBV29-1 to TRBJ2-1; 12 bases line up with TRBD2. The V and J ends lost 3 bases and 2 bases, in that order; junction bases with no gene match: 5. This CDR3 is built from 16 residues. Germline lookup yields CDR1 SQVTM and CDR2 ANQGSEA.

The rearrangement joins TRBV7-2 to TRBJ1-6; 8 positions agree with TRBD1. CDR1 and CDR2 (germline): SGHTA, FQGNSA. The CDR3 consists of 14 residues. V trimming: 5 bases; J trimming: 6 bases; junction bases outside the gene matches: 3. This chain's CDR3 is CASSRGQGNSPLHF. The CDR3 nucleotides read TGTGCCAGCAGCAGAGGACAGGGTAATTCACCCCTCCACTTT.

This clone was recorded only once. The genes are TRBV6-2 or TRBV6-3 and TRBJ1-4; D is undetermined. V gave up 5 bases and J gave up 3 bases, with 13 bases separating them. The CDR3 spans 15 residues. CDR1 is MNHEY, CDR2 SVGEGT, per germline. The CDR3 is CASSRGPQPNEKLFF. DNA of the CDR3: TGTGCCAGCAGTAGAGGGCCTCAGCCTAATGAAAAACTGTTTTTT.

This chain connects TRBV3-1 (or the pseudogene TRBV3-2) to TRBJ1-4, with 7 bases that match TRBD1. The trim removed 5 bases at V and 5 bases at J, leaving 11 bases unmatched. CDR1 and CDR2 (germline): LGHDT, YNNKEL (reference sequence). This CDR3 contains 16 residues. For the CDR3, the DNA is TGTGCCAGCAGCAACCTAGGACAGGATGGGAATGAAAAACTGTTTTTT. Translated, it gives CASSNLGQDGNEKLFF.

Only one count was recorded for this clone. The J gene is TRBJ1-2, the V gene TRBV30; TRBD1 matches at 9 bases. Per germline, CDR1 GTSNPN and CDR2 SVGIG (reference sequence). The CDR3 has 14 residues. The trim removed 4 bases at V and 4 bases at J, leaving 7 bases unmatched. This CDR3 is CAWTGQGIGYGYTF. In DNA form, the CDR3 reads TGTGCCTGGACCGGACAGGGGATCGGCTATGGCTACACCTTC.

V gene TRBV11-2 combines with J gene TRBJ2-7; TRBD2 agrees at 8 bases. This CDR3 region has 15 residues. Germline assignment: CDR1 SGHAT and CDR2 FQNNGV. Trimming removed 4 bases from V and 2 bases from J; junction bases left unmatched: 7. The CDR3 is CASSSLLAVPYEQYF. The CDR3 DNA reads TGTGCCAGCAGCTCACTACTAGCGGTTCCCTACGAGCAGTACTTC.

Only one count was recorded for this clone. This sequence joins TRBV13 and TRBJ2-1, with 12 bases fitting TRBD2. CDR3 size: 14 residues. Germline CDR1 and CDR2: PRHDT and FYEKMQ (reference sequence). Trimming cost V 5 bases and J 7 bases; bases outside gene matches: 3. The CDR3 bases are TGTGCCAGCAGCCGACTAGCGGGAGCTAATGAGCAGTTCTTC. Amino acid sequence: CASSRLAGANEQFF.

This clone occurred once. The chain recombines TRBV16 with TRBJ2-2; D is undetermined. Germline CDR1 and CDR2: KGHSY and FQNENV. V was cut by 0 bases and J by 3 bases, with 14 bases left in between. The CDR3 extends over 17 amino acids. In DNA, the CDR3 is TGTGCCAGCAGCCAATCGACAACTGTTCTATACACCGGGGAGCTGTTTTTT. As protein: CASSQSTTVLYTGELFF. The whole variable domain, remainder taken from reference TRBV16 and TRBJ2-2, is GEEVAQTPKHLVRGEGQKAKLYCAPIKGHSYVFWYQQVLKNEFKFLISFQNENVFDETGMPKERFSAKCLPNSPCSLEIQATKLEDSAVYFCASSQSTTVLYTGELFFGEGSRLTVL.

The chain links TRBV5-1 to TRBJ1-1; a weak D match, TRBD1 (6 bases). Germline V gives CDR1 SGHRS, CDR2 YFSETQ. V lost 5 bases and J 0 bases, leaving 11 bases between the germline ends. The CDR3 is 14 residues long. The DNA for the CDR3 is TGCGCCAGCAGTCCGGACAGCATGAACACTGAAGCTTTCTTT. Its translation is CASSPDSMNTEAFF.

V is TRBV10-3 and J is TRBJ2-1; D possibly corresponds to TRBD2 (6 bases). The germline CDR1 and CDR2 sequences are ENHRY and SYGVKD. Trimming took off 2 bases at V and 7 bases at J, with 18 bases between the two ends. There are 16 residues in the CDR3. CDR3 nucleotide sequence: TGTGCCATCAGTGAGCCCCTCGGTCGGGGGAGTAATGAGCAGTTCTTC. It encodes CAISEPLGRGSNEQFF.

This clone was observed a single time. This sequence joins TRBV6-5 and TRBJ1-6; the D gene is possibly TRBD1 (5 bases). CDR3 length: 13 residues. V was shortened by 6 bases and J by 9 bases, with 12 bases between the two germline ends. In germline, CDR1 is MNHEY, CDR2 SVGAGI. Here the CDR3 reads CASRRQLPSPLHF. The CDR3 bases are TGTGCCAGCAGGAGACAGCTACCTTCACCCCTCCACTTT.

The V call is TRBV28, the J call TRBJ1-5; TRBD1 matches 8 bases. Per germline, CDR1 MDHEN and CDR2 SYDVKM. The J segment lost 0 bases and the V segment lost 8 bases, leaving 9 bases of the junction unmatched. This CDR3 is built from 16 residues. Here the CDR3 reads CASSTRTGFSNQPQHF. CDR3 bases: TGTGCCAGCTCGACCCGGACAGGGTTTAGCAATCAGCCCCAGCATTTT.

The rearrangement links TRBV2 to TRBJ1-4; D may be TRBD1 (6 bases). The CDR3 contains 13 residues. Germline-derived CDR1 and CDR2 are SNHLY and FYNNEI. Trimming left V 10 bases short and J 8 bases short, with 17 bases between. The DNA for the CDR3 is TGTGCCACTAGAGAGGGGGAGGGGGAAAAACTGTTTTTT. It yields the protein CATREGEGEKLFF. Full variable domain (rest looked up from reference TRBV2 and TRBJ1-4): EPEVTQTPSHQVTQMGQEVILRCVPISNHLYFYWYRQILGQKVEFLVSFYNNEISEKSEIFDDQFSVERPDGSNFTLKIRSTKLEDSAMYFCATREGEGEKLFFGSGTQLSVL.

This chain connects TRBV29-1 to TRBJ1-2; the D gene is possibly TRBD1 (6 bases). The CDR3 spans 13 residues. The ends were cut back, 4 bases at V and 4 bases at J, with 13 bases in the middle. Germline CDR1 reads SQVTM; CDR2 reads ANQGSEA. CDR3: CSVGSQGSYGYTF. The CDR3 DNA follows: TGCAGCGTTGGCAGCCAGGGGAGCTATGGCTACACCTTC.